This T cell receptor beta chain was sequenced for a study of CD8+ T cells in alopecia areata. Findings and limits, study-wide: The study found TCR sharing across patients less clear than in mice, possibly for HLA reasons.

V was trimmed by 3 bases and J by 1 base, leaving 7 bases between them. The CDR3 totals 13 residues. From germline, CDR1 is MNHEY and CDR2 SMNVEV (reference sequence). Notes on this clone: Its antigen is as yet unknown.

TCR sequencing used cDNA made by reverse transcription of extracted RNA. Some clones are missing from TCRdb's copy, which holds only in-frame ones; the method was immunoSEQ multiplex PCR. The repertoire holds 69,000 or so clones, with 50% to 75% as singletons. The rearrangement links TRBV27 to TRBJ2-7, with D perhaps TRBD1 (5 bases). The sample here was CD8+ T cells sorted from blood, taken at week 0. This receptor was obtained from a human donor with alopecia areata. The CDR3 DNA reads as TGTGCCAGCAGTTTGTCAGGGTCCTACGAGCAGTACTTC. It encodes CASSLSGSYEQYF.